These T cell receptor beta chains were read from a single sample in a study of blood T cell repertoires in COVID-19. Clones were sequenced by immunoSEQ multiplex PCR, and TCRdb holds only the in-frame ones, with some missing. The sample has hundreds of thousands of clones, over 75% seen once. The sequencing input was peripheral blood. Source of these receptors: a human donor in a cohort sampled during active COVID-19. CDR3s include the opening cysteine and the closing phenylalanine or tryptophan. Each record gives: V gene, J gene, clone size, D gene, CDR3 DNA, CDR3 protein. D genes are given only for firm matches. Only part of the rows carry a size: once, few, many, or a class if the clone is expanded.

TRBV3-1/TRBV3-2	TRBJ2-3	NA	NA	TGTGCCAGCAGCCAAGAGCGGCCGGGAATCACAGATACGCAGTATTTT	CASSQERPGITDTQYF
TRBV5-1	TRBJ2-2	once	NA	TGCGCCAGCAGCACCCTCCTAGGTTCGGCCGGGGAGCTGTTTTTT	CASSTLLGSAGELFF
TRBV7-2	TRBJ2-7	NA	NA	TGTGCCAGCAGCCGCCAGGGGAAAGGCTACGAGCAGTACTTC	CASSRQGKGYEQYF
TRBV7-2	TRBJ1-3	few	NA	TGTGCCAGCAGCTTAGGGGCAGGAAACACCATATATTTT	CASSLGAGNTIYF
TRBV5-8	TRBJ1-3	few	NA	TGTGCCACATCTGGAAACACCATATATTTT	CATSGNTIYF
TRBV6-5	TRBJ2-3	NA	NA	TGTGCCAGCAGTTACCGGGAAGCAAATACGCAGTATTTT	CASSYREANTQYF
TRBV6-2/TRBV6-3	TRBJ1-2	NA	NA	TGTGCCAGCAGTCCAATGGGGCGCGGCTATGGCTACACCTTC	CASSPMGRGYGYTF
TRBV18	TRBJ2-7	NA	NA	TGTGCCAGCTCACCGACCGGGATACGGAGCGAGCAGTACTTC	CASSPTGIRSEQYF
TRBV6-5	TRBJ1-5	NA	NA	TGTGCCAGCAGTTCAGGGGGCAATCAGCCCCAGCATTTT	CASSSGGNQPQHF
TRBV30	TRBJ1-2	NA	TRBD1	TGTGCCTGGACTACCGCAGGGGGCACCTTCTTTGGCTACACCTTC	CAWTTAGGTFFGYTF
TRBV5-1	TRBJ1-1	NA	NA	TGCGCCAGCAGCTTGGTCGGGGAAATGCACACTGAAGCTTTCTTT	CASSLVGEMHTEAFF
TRBV5-1	TRBJ2-4	once	NA	TGCGCCAGCAGCTCTGCGGGTGAGGACATTCAGTACTTC	CASSSAGEDIQYF
TRBV20-1	TRBJ2-3	NA	TRBD2	TGCAGTGCTAGTGGGGCGGGAGGGCTCACAGATACGCAGTATTTT	CSASGAGGLTDTQYF
TRBV9	TRBJ2-3	NA	NA	TGTGCCAGCAGCGTTGCCTGGGGGCCCGGAGATACGCAGTATTTT	CASSVAWGPGDTQYF
TRBV20-1	TRBJ2-5	NA	TRBD2	TGCAGTGCTAGTTTGTGGGGAGCGGGGGAGACCCAGTACTTC	CSASLWGAGETQYF
TRBV5-1	TRBJ2-7	NA	NA	TGCGCCAGCAGCTTGGCCGGGTACCCAATTTACGAGCAGTACTTC	CASSLAGYPIYEQYF
TRBV6-5	TRBJ1-6	NA	NA	TGTGCCAGCAAGACAGATAATAATTCACCCCTCCACTTT	CASKTDNNSPLHF
TRBV11-2	TRBJ2-1	NA	NA	TGTGCCAGCAGCTTAGTTCCGGGACTGACCTACAATGAGCAGTTCTTC	CASSLVPGLTYNEQFF
TRBV7-9	TRBJ2-7	NA	NA	TGTGCCAGCAGCTTAGTATCTGGGGGCCACTACGAGCAGTACTTC	CASSLVSGGHYEQYF
TRBV12-5	TRBJ1-2	NA	TRBD1	TGTGCTAGTGGTCCCGGGACAGGAATGGGCTACACCTTC	CASGPGTGMGYTF
TRBV4-3	TRBJ1-5	NA	NA	TGCGCCAGCAGCCCCGAAGGGGGACAGCCCCAGCATTTT	CASSPEGGQPQHF
TRBV3-1/TRBV3-2	TRBJ1-4	NA	NA	TGTGCCAGCAGCCCAACCGGGGGGAGTGAAAAACTGTTTTTT	CASSPTGGSEKLFF
TRBV4-2	TRBJ1-4	once	TRBD1	TGTGCCAGCAGCCCAAAGGGTAGGGACAGGGGAGAAAAACTGTTTTTT	CASSPKGRDRGEKLFF
TRBV2	TRBJ1-2	NA	NA	TGTGCCAGCAGTGTGTGGGGGCGCAGGGGCTACACCTTC	CASSVWGRRGYTF
TRBV5-1	TRBJ2-1	NA	TRBD2	TGCGCCAGCAGCTTGCCTCGGGGGGAATCCAATGAGCAGTTCTTC	CASSLPRGESNEQFF
TRBV6-1	TRBJ1-5	few	NA	TGTGCCAGCAGTGAAGTATCAGGGTCTTTTAATCAGCCCCAGCATTTT	CASSEVSGSFNQPQHF
TRBV10-3	TRBJ1-2	NA	NA	TGTGCCATCAGTGAGTCGGGAGGTGGTGGCTACACCTTC	CAISESGGGGYTF
TRBV5-6	TRBJ2-7	NA	TRBD2	TGTGCCAGCAGCTTCGTGCTAGCGGGGGACTACGAGCAGTACTTC	CASSFVLAGDYEQYF
TRBV5-6	TRBJ2-7	NA	TRBD1	TGTGCCAGCAGCTTGCCGGGACAGGAGTACGAGCAGTACTTC	CASSLPGQEYEQYF
TRBV2	TRBJ1-6	NA	NA	TGTGCCAGCAGTATGACAAACTTAAATTCACCCCTCCACTTT	CASSMTNLNSPLHF
TRBV5-1	TRBJ1-1	NA	NA	TGCGCCAGCAGTACCGGGAGAACTGAAGCTTTCTTT	CASSTGRTEAFF
TRBV18	TRBJ1-5	few	NA	TGTGCCAGCTCACCACCCCCAGGTAGTGGTCCCCAGCATTTT	CASSPPPGSGPQHF
TRBV18	TRBJ1-4	NA	NA	TGTGCCAGCTCACGAGCAACTAATGAAAAACTGTTTTTT	CASSRATNEKLFF
TRBV7-2	TRBJ2-5	once	TRBD1	TGTGCCAGCAGCCGAAGACAGGGGGGGACCCAGTACTTC	CASSRRQGGTQYF
TRBV12-2	TRBJ2-3	NA	NA	TGTGCAAGTCGCTTAGTGTTTAGCGGGAGGACCACAGATACGCAGTATTTT	CASRLVFSGRTTDTQYF
TRBV7-3	TRBJ2-1	NA	TRBD2	TGTGCCAGCAGCTTAGTAGCGGGCTCCTACAATGAGCAGTTCTTC	CASSLVAGSYNEQFF
TRBV13	TRBJ2-2	few	TRBD2	TGTGCCAGCAGTAAACTAGCGGGAGGGTACACCGGGGAGCTGTTTTTT	CASSKLAGGYTGELFF
TRBV19	TRBJ1-1	NA	NA	TGTGCCAGTAGTAACAGTATCGCGAACACTGAAGCTTTCTTT	CASSNSIANTEAFF
TRBV28	TRBJ2-5	NA	TRBD2	TGTGCCAGCAGCCCCGGGACTAGCGGGAGACATGCGGAGACCCAGTACTTC	CASSPGTSGRHAETQYF
TRBV6-2/TRBV6-3	TRBJ2-3	NA	NA	TGTGCCAGCAGTTACTCGAGGATCCGGTACGGCACAGATACGCAGTATTTT	CASSYSRIRYGTDTQYF
TRBV6-2/TRBV6-3	TRBJ2-3	NA	NA	TGTGCCAGCAGTCCCCCCGGGGTAACAGATACGCAGTATTTT	CASSPPGVTDTQYF
TRBV11-2	TRBJ2-3	NA	TRBD2	TGTGCCAGCAGCTTTACTAGCGGGCCTAGCACAGATACGCAGTATTTT	CASSFTSGPSTDTQYF
TRBV3-1/TRBV3-2	TRBJ1-1	NA	NA	TGTGCCAGCAGCCAAGGGATAACAGACATGAACACTGAAGCTTTCTTT	CASSQGITDMNTEAFF
TRBV28	TRBJ2-2	NA	TRBD1	TGTGCCAGCATTGCAGGGGGCTACACCGGGGAGCTGTTTTTT	CASIAGGYTGELFF
TRBV7-9	TRBJ2-4	NA	NA	TGTGCCAGCAGCCTCGCTACGGACATTCAGTACTTC	CASSLATDIQYF
TRBV6-2/TRBV6-3	TRBJ1-3	NA	TRBD1	TGTGCCAGCAGTGGACAGGCCTCCTCTGGAAACACCATATATTTT	CASSGQASSGNTIYF